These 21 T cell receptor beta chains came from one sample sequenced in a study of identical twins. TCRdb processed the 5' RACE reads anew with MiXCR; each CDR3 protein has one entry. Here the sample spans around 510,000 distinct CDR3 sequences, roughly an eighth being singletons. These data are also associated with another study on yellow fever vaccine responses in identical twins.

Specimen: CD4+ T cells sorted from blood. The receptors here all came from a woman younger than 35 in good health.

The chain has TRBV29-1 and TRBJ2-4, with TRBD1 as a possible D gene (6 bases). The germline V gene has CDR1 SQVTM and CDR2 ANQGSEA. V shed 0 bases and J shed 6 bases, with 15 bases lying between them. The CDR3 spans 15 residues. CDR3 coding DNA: TGCAGCGTTGAAGATCCCCAGGGGTCGGTAAACATTCAGTACTTC. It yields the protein CSVEDPQGSVNIQYF.

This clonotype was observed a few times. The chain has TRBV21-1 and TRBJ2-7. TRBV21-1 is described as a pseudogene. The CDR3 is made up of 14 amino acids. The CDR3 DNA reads TGTGCCAGCAGCAGTGGAGACTCAAACTACGAGCAGTACTTC. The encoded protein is CASSSGDSNYEQYF.

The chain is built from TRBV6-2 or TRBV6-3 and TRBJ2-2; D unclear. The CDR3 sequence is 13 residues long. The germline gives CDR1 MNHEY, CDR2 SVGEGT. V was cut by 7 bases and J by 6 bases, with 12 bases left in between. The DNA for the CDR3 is TGTGCCAGCACCGAACAGCATCCCGGGGAGCTGTTTTTT. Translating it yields CASTEQHPGELFF.

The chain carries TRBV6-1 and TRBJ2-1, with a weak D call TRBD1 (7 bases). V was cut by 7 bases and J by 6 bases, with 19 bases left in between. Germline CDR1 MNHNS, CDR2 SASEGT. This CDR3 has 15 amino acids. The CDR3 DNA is TGTGCCAGCAACCCCAGGGGGGAAGGGATCAATGAGCAGTTCTTC. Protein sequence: CASNPRGEGINEQFF.

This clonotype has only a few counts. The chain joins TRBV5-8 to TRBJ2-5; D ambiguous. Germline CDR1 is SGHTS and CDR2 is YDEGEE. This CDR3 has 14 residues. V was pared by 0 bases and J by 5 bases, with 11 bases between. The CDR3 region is CASSLVFSRETQYF. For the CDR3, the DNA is TGTGCCAGCAGCTTGGTTTTTAGCAGGGAGACCCAGTACTTC.

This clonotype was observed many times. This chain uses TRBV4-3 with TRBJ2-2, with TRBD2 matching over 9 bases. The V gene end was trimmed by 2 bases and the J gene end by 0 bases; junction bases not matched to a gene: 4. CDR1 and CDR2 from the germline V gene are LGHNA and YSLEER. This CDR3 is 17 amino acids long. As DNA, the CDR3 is TGCGCCAGCAGCCAATTCTTAGCGGGAGCGAACACCGGGGAGCTGTTTTTT. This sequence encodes CASSQFLAGANTGELFF.

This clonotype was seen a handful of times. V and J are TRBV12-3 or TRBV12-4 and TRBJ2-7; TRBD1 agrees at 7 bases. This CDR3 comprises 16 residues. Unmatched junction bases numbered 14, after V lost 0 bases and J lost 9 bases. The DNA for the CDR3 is TGTGCCAGCAGTTTAGCGCCGACAGGGAGCTTTTTGGTGCAGTACTTC. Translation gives CASSLAPTGSFLVQYF.

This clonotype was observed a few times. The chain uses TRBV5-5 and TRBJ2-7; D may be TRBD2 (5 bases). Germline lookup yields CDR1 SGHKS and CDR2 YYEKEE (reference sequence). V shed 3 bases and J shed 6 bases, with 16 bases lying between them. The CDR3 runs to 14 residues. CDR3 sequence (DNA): TGTGCCAGCAGCTCATACTCCGGGGTTCTCGAGCAGTACTTC. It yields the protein CASSSYSGVLEQYF.

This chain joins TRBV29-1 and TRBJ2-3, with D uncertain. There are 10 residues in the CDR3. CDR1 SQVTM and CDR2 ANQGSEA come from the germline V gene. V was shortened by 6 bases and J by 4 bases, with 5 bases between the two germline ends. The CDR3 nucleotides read TGCAGCGTCATGCCAGATACGCAGTATTTT. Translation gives CSVMPDTQYF.

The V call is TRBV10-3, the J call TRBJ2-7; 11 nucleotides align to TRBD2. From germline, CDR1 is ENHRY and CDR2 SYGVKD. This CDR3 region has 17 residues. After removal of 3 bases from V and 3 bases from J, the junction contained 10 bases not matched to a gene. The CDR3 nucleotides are TGTGCCATCAGTGACTTCGGGACCCTAGCGGGGGGCTACGAGCAGTACTTC. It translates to CAISDFGTLAGGYEQYF.

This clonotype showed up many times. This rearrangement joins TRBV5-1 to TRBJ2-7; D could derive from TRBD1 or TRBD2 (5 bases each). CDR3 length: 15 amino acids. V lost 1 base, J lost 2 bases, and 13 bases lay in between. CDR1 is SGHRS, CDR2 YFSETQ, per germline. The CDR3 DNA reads TGCGCCAGCAGCTTGAGTAGCCAGGGACCCTACGAGCAGTACTTC. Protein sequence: CASSLSSQGPYEQYF.

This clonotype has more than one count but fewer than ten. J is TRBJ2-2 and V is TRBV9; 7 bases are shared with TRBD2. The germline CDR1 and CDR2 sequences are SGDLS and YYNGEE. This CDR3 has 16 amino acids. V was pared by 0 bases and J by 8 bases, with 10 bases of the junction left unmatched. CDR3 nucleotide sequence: TGTGCCAGCAGCGTAGGGGAGGGGCACACACCGGGGGAGCTGTTTTTT. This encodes CASSVGEGHTPGELFF.

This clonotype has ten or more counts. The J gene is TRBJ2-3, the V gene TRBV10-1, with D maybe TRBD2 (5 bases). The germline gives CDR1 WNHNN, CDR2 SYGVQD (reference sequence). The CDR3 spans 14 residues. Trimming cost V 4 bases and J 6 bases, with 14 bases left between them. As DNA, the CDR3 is TGCGCCAGCAGTGTGGGCCTAGCCGCCGATACGCAGTATTTT. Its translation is CASSVGLAADTQYF.

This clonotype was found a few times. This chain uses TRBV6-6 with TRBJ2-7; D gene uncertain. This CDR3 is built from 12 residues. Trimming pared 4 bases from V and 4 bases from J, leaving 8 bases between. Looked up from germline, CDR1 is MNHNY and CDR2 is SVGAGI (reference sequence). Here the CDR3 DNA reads TGTGCCAGCAGTTCCCGGCGTTACGAGCAGTACTTC. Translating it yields CASSSRRYEQYF.

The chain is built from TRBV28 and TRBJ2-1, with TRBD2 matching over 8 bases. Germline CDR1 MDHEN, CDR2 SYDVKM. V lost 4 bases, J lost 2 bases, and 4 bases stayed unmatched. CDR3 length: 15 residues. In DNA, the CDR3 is TGTGCCAGCAGTTCGAAAGCGGGAGCCTACAATGAGCAGTTCTTC. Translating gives CASSSKAGAYNEQFF.

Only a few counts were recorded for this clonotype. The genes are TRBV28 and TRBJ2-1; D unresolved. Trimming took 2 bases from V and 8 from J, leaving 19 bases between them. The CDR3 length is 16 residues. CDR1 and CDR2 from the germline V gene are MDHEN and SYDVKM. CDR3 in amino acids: CASSLDGRLIKDEQFF. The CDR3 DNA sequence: TGTGCCAGCAGTTTAGATGGCAGACTCATAAAGGATGAGCAGTTCTTC.

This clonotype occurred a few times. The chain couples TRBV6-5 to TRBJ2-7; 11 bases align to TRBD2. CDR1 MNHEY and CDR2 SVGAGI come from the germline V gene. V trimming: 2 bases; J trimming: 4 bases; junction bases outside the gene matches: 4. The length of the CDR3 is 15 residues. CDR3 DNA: TGTGCCAGCAGTTACACGGGACTAGCGGTGTACGAGCAGTACTTC. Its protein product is CASSYTGLAVYEQYF.

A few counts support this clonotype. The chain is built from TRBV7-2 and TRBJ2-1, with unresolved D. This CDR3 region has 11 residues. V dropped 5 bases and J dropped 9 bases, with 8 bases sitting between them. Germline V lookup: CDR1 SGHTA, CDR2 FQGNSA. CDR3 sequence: CASSPQAEQFF. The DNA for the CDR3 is TGTGCCAGCAGCCCCCAGGCTGAGCAGTTCTTC.

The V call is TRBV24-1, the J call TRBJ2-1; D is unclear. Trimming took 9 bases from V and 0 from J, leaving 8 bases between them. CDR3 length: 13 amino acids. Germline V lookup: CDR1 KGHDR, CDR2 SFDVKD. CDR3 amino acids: CATAEPSYNEQFF. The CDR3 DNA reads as TGTGCCACCGCGGAGCCCTCCTACAATGAGCAGTTCTTC.

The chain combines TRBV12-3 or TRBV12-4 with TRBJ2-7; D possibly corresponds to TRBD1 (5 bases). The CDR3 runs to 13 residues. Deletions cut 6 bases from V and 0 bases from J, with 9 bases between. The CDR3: CASRAQASYEQYF. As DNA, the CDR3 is TGTGCCAGCAGGGCACAGGCCTCCTACGAGCAGTACTTC.

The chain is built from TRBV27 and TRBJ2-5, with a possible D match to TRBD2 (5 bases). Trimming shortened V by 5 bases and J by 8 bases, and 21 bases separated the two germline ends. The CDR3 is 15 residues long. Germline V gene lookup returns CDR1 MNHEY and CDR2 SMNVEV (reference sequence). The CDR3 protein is CASSVIPGEDRTQYF. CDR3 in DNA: TGTGCCAGCAGTGTAATACCCGGGGAAGATCGCACCCAGTACTTC.